This T cell receptor beta chain stems from a study of blood T cells in healthy people across ages. This CDR3 is built from 15 residues. Per germline, CDR1 LGHDT and CDR2 YNNKEL (reference sequence). V trimming: 0 bases; J trimming: 7 bases; junction bases outside the gene matches: 6. Through a sample-barcoded 5' primer and a J-beta primer mix, a second PCR was run for roughly 7 to 12 cycles. Each cDNA molecule, via a template-switch adaptor with 12 random nucleotides, was tagged. In TCRdb, the 5' RACE reads were re-called with MiXCR into one record per CDR3 protein. The top ten hold 10% to 15% of the sample, which has around 850,000 distinct CDR3 sequences, 36% seen once.

The clonotype was recovered from a man between 18 and 35 years old in good health. Sequencing was performed on blood. The chain links TRBV3-1 to TRBJ1-2, with 9 bases aligning to TRBD1. The CDR3 here is CASSQDRDRVFGYTF. Here the CDR3 DNA reads TGTGCCAGCAGCCAAGACCGGGACAGGGTTTTTGGCTACACCTTC.